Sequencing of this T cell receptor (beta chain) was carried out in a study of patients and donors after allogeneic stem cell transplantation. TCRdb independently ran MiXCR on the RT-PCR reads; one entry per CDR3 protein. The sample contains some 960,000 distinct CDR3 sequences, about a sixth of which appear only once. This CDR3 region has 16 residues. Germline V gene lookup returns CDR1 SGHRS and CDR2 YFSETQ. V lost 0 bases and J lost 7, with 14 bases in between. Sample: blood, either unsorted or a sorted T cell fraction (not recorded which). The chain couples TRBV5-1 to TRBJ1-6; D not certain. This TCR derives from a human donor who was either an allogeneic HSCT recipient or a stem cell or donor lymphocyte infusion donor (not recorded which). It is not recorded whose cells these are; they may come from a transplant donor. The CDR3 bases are TGCGCCAGCAGCTTGGCCGAAGAAGGGAGAAATTCACCCCTCCACTTT. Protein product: CASSLAEEGRNSPLHF. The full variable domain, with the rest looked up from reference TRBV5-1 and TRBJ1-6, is KAGVTQTPRYLIKTRGQQVTLSCSPISGHRSVSWYQQTPGQGLQFLFEYFSETQRNKGNFPGRFSGRQFSNSRSEMNVSTLELGDSALYLCASSLAEEGRNSPLHFGNGTRLTVT.